This passage covers 9 T cell receptor beta chains from one sample sequenced in a study of cytomegalovirus exposure and HLA in healthy donors. Amplification used 60 Vbeta primers and 13 Jbeta primers. Produced via immunoSEQ multiplex PCR; TCRdb's table is partial and in-frame only. The repertoire holds around 55,000 clones, with 77% as singletons. The sequenced sample consisted of PBMCs. The receptors derive from a female donor in good health and CMV-seronegative.

The V call is TRBV5-6, the J call TRBJ1-1; D not certain. Germline V gives CDR1 SGHDT, CDR2 YYEEEE. The CDR3 covers 15 residues. With 2 bases removed from V and 4 bases from J, the gap between germline ends came to 15 bases. The CDR3 protein is CASSFYGRDGTEAFF. CDR3 sequence (DNA): TGTGCCAGCAGCTTCTACGGACGGGATGGCACTGAAGCTTTCTTT.

This clone was seen only once. The chain carries TRBV19 and TRBJ1-2; unclear D gene. The CDR3 extends over 14 amino acids. CDR1 is LNHDA and CDR2 is SQIVND in the germline V gene (reference sequence). The V end lost 3 bases, the J end lost 6 bases, and 14 bases lay between the germline ends. CDR3 amino acids: CASSIDGSRHGYTF. The CDR3 region has the DNA TGTGCCAGTAGTATCGACGGCTCCAGGCATGGCTACACCTTC.

The chain joins TRBV28 to TRBJ2-7; D perhaps matches TRBD2 (6 bases). This CDR3 is built from 15 residues. Deletions cut 6 bases from V and 6 bases from J, with 21 bases between. CDR1 is MDHEN, CDR2 SYDVKM, per germline. CDR3 nucleotides: TGTGCCAGCAGGCGGGACTTTCTCCCTCCTCTCGAGCAGTACTTC. Its protein is CASRRDFLPPLEQYF.

Judged by abundance, this clone is medium-sized (0.01 to 0.1%). The V gene is TRBV6-1, the J gene TRBJ1-5; D might be TRBD1 (6 bases). Trimming removed 3 bases from V and 4 bases from J, with 13 bases in between. The CDR3 loop spans 15 amino acids. Per germline, CDR1 MNHNS and CDR2 SASEGT. CDR3 nucleotides: TGTGCCAGCAGTGAGTTACAGGGCGGGAATCAGCCCCAGCATTTT. This sequence encodes CASSELQGGNQPQHF.

The chain couples TRBV9 to TRBJ2-3, with 13 bases that match TRBD2. V shed 2 bases and J 3 bases; nucleotides not matched to a gene: 6. The CDR3 runs 17 residues. Germline CDR1 is SGDLS and CDR2 is YYNGEE. For the CDR3, the DNA is TGTGCCAGCAGCGTGGGACCGGGACTAGCGGGAACAGATACGCAGTATTTT. Protein sequence: CASSVGPGLAGTDTQYF.

This chain joins TRBV9 and TRBJ1-2, with D possibly matching TRBD1 (6 bases). Germline CDR1 SGDLS, CDR2 YYNGEE. The CDR3 runs to 15 residues. V lost 4 bases and J lost 8, with 21 bases in between. CDR3 sequence (DNA): TGTGCCAGCAGCCCCAGTGGGGGCAGGGAGGGGGGCTACACCTTC. Its translation: CASSPSGGREGGYTF.

The J gene is TRBJ2-1, the V gene TRBV2; D is undetermined. The CDR3 loop spans 13 amino acids. Germline-derived CDR1 and CDR2 are SNHLY and FYNNEI. V was clipped by 7 bases and J by 8 bases, with 15 bases between them. The CDR3 loop is CASNYPGSDEQFF. CDR3 nucleotides: TGTGCCAGCAATTACCCCGGGTCCGATGAGCAGTTCTTC.

CDR3 nucleotide sequence: TGTGCCAGCAGTTGGGGAAAGGGAGAGATCGCCGAGCAGTACTTC. Residues: CASSWGKGEIAEQYF. This chain uses TRBV6-6 with TRBJ2-5, with a possible D match to TRBD2 (5 bases). The better agreement between TRBJ2-7 and the DNA end casts doubt on the J call. Germline assignment: CDR1 MNHNY and CDR2 SVGAGI (reference sequence). The CDR3 is 15 residues long.

The genes are TRBV9 and TRBJ2-3; 8 bases match TRBD1. The germline V gene encodes CDR1 SGDLS and CDR2 YYNGEE. The junction had 3 bases not matched to a gene; V was cut back by 3 bases and J by 0 bases. The CDR3 covers 15 residues. The CDR3 DNA reads as TGTGCCAGCAGCGGAACAGGGGGTAGCACAGATACGCAGTATTTT. Protein sequence: CASSGTGGSTDTQYF.